This TCR beta chain was captured by sequencing in a study of blood T cell repertoires in COVID-19. How the authors handled the data: Amplification of reference gene primers was used by the study to estimate nucleated cell counts. Sequencing used immunoSEQ multiplex PCR; TCRdb keeps in-frame clones, though not all of them. The D gene and trimming were derived from the DNA, and the V and J assignments and clone size from that table. The table shows 150,000 to 200,000 clones, with 84% occurring only once. The CDR3 runs 13 residues. Germline V CDR1 and CDR2: LGHDT, YNNKEL (reference sequence). The V and J ends lost 0 bases and 8 bases respectively, with 8 bases between them.

What was sequenced was PBMCs or T cells enriched from blood (not recorded which). This rearrangement joins TRBV3-1 (or the pseudogene TRBV3-2) to TRBJ1-3; D is ambiguous. The receptor's source is a man aged 50 to 60 who had recovered from COVID-19. CDR3 protein: CASSQDTGYTIYF. The CDR3 bases are TGTGCCAGCAGCCAAGATACCGGTTACACCATATATTTT.